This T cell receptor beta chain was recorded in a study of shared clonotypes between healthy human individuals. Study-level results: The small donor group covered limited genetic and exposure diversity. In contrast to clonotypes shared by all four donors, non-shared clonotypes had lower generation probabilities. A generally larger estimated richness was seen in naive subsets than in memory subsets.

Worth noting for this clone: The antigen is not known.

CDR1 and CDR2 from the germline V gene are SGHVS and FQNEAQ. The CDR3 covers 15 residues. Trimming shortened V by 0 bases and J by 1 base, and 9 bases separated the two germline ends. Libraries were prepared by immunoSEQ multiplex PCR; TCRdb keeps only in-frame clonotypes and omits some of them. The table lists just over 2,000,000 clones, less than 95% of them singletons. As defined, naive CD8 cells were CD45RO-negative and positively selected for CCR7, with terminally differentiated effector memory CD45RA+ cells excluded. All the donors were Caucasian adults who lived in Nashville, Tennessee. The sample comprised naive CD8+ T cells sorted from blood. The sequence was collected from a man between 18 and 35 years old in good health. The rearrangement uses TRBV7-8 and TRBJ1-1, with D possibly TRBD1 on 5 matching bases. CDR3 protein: CASSLAGRANTEAFF. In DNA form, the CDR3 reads TGTGCCAGCAGCTTAGCGGGCAGGGCGAACACTGAAGCTTTCTTT.